Listed here are 30 T cell receptor beta chains from one sample, sequenced in a study of blood T cell repertoires in COVID-19. TCRdb keeps only in-frame clones here, not all; method: immunoSEQ multiplex PCR. The sample has over 250,000 clones; less than 90% are singletons. Input material: peripheral blood. These receptors were taken from a human donor in a cohort sampled during active COVID-19.

This chain joins TRBV5-5 and TRBJ1-3, with D uncertain. V was trimmed by 2 bases and J by 1 base, leaving 19 bases between them. Germline V gene data show CDR1 as SGHKS and CDR2 as YYEKEE (reference sequence). CDR3 length equals 18 residues. CDR3 residues: CASSFLSRPSTSGNTIYF. As DNA, the CDR3 is TGTGCCAGCAGCTTTCTAAGCAGGCCAAGCACTTCTGGAAACACCATATATTTT.

This clone was detected once. The chain is built from TRBV19 and TRBJ1-1; D gene unclear. The CDR3 length is 14 residues. Looked up from germline, CDR1 is LNHDA and CDR2 is SQIVND (reference sequence). V lost 3 bases to trimming and J lost 3 bases, with 11 bases between them. For the CDR3, the DNA is TGTGCCAGTAGTATGGGAGACCGCTACACTGAAGCTTTCTTT. As protein: CASSMGDRYTEAFF.

This rearrangement joins TRBV6-1 to TRBJ2-7, with 12 bases matching TRBD2. Germline CDR1 and CDR2: MNHNS and SASEGT. The CDR3 runs to 16 residues. V was pared by 4 bases and J by 4 bases, with 8 bases of the junction left unmatched. The CDR3 loop is CASSGPTSGSQYEQYF. The CDR3, as DNA: TGTGCCAGCAGTGGGCCGACTAGCGGGAGTCAATACGAGCAGTACTTC.

The chain carries TRBV5-1 and TRBJ1-6; 11 bases are shared with TRBD1. The ends lost 0 bases at V and 7 bases at J; junction bases unmatched: 3. The CDR3 sequence is 16 residues long. Germline CDR1 is SGHRS and CDR2 is YFSETQ. This chain's CDR3 is CASSLGGQGGNSPLHF. The CDR3 DNA reads as TGCGCCAGCAGCTTGGGGGGACAGGGGGGAAATTCACCCCTCCACTTT.

This chain uses TRBV14 with TRBJ2-3; no clear D. Trimming stripped 4 bases from V and 2 bases from J, with 16 bases between. The CDR3 runs 16 residues. Germline V gives CDR1 SGHDN, CDR2 FVKESK. CDR3: CASSPERRISTDTQYF. The CDR3 DNA sequence: TGTGCCAGCAGCCCCGAAAGGCGGATTTCCACAGATACGCAGTATTTT.

V gene TRBV21-1 combines with J gene TRBJ2-7; TRBD1, the table's D call, was not compared with the DNA. TRBV21-1 is tagged as a pseudogene. The length of the CDR3 is 8 residues. The CDR3 coding sequence is TGTGCCGGGACAGAGCAGTACTTC. This translates into CAGTEQYF.

The chain recombines TRBV5-4 with TRBJ2-1; 7 positions match TRBD1. The CDR3 loop spans 13 amino acids. Germline loops: CDR1 SGHNT, CDR2 YYREEE (reference sequence). With 7 bases clipped from V and 6 bases from J, the junction kept 7 bases outside the gene matches. CDR3 sequence (DNA): TGTGCCAGCCTTGTGACAGGGCGCAATGAGCAGTTCTTC. Translating it yields CASLVTGRNEQFF. Full variable domain (missing parts from reference TRBV5-4 and TRBJ2-1): ETGVTQSPTHLIKTRGQQVTLRCSSQSGHNTVSWYQQALGQGPQFIFQYYREEENGRGNFPPRFSGLQFPNYSSELNVNALELDDSALYLCASLVTGRNEQFFGPGTRLTVL.

The chain links TRBV7-2 to TRBJ2-3; 8 nucleotides agree with TRBD2. Per germline, CDR1 SGHTA and CDR2 FQGNSA. CDR3 length equals 15 residues. Trimming took 4 bases from V and 3 from J; bases not matched to a gene: 6. This chain's CDR3 is CASSYSGTRTDTQYF. CDR3 DNA: TGTGCCAGCAGCTATAGCGGGACCCGTACAGATACGCAGTATTTT.

On this clone itself: Different DNA sequences within this sample yield the same CDR3. The gene calls are TRBV28 and TRBJ2-5; 11 bases map to TRBD1. Trimming cost V 5 bases and J 4 bases; bases outside gene matches: 3. From germline, CDR1 is MDHEN and CDR2 SYDVKM. The CDR3 covers 14 residues. In nucleotides, the CDR3 is TGTGCCAGCAGTCCGGGACAGGGGGGAGAGACCCAGTACTTC. Residues: CASSPGQGGETQYF. The full variable domain, its missing parts supplied by reference TRBV28 and TRBJ2-5, is DVKVTQSSRYLVKRTGEKVFLECVQDMDHENMFWYRQDPGLGLRLIYFSYDVKMKEKGDIPEGYSVSREKKERFSLILESASTNQTSMYLCASSPGQGGETQYFGPGTRLLVL.

This chain connects TRBV6-2 or TRBV6-3 to TRBJ1-1; no clear D. The CDR3 is 13 amino acids. The V end lost 2 bases, the J end lost 5 bases, and 9 bases lay between the germline ends. Germline CDR1 MNHEY, CDR2 SVGEGT. The chain's CDR3 is CASSYAGGTEAFF. The CDR3 DNA is TGTGCCAGCAGTTACGCGGGCGGTACTGAAGCTTTCTTT.

The CDR3 region is CSVVSGDTEAFF. CDR3 nucleotides: TGCAGCGTTGTATCAGGGGACACTGAAGCTTTCTTT. The V call is TRBV29-1, the J call TRBJ1-1; possible D gene TRBD1, 6 bases. CDR1 and CDR2 (germline): SQVTM, ANQGSEA. The V and J ends lost 4 bases and 3 bases respectively, with 9 bases between them. The CDR3 extends over 12 amino acids.

The CDR3 sequence: CASSLGHIGGNTIYF. The CDR3 nucleotides read TGTGCCAGCAGCTTGGGACACATCGGGGGAAACACCATATATTTT. This chain uses TRBV14 with TRBJ1-3, with D possibly matching TRBD1 (6 bases). V was trimmed by 5 bases and J by 4 bases, leaving 15 bases between them. The V gene's germline CDR1 is SGHDN and CDR2 FVKESK. This CDR3 is 15 amino acids long.

Remarks on this clone: Other DNA sequences within the sample encode an identical CDR3. This rearrangement joins TRBV9 to TRBJ1-3; possible D gene TRBD1, 6 bases. Germline assignment: CDR1 SGDLS and CDR2 YYNGEE. This CDR3 region has 14 residues. Trimming cost V 0 bases and J 7 bases, with 11 bases left between them. The CDR3 loop is CASSVEDRGNTIYF. Written as DNA, the CDR3 is TGTGCCAGCAGCGTAGAGGACAGAGGCAACACCATATATTTT.

A note on this clone: Other DNA sequences of this sample code for an identical CDR3. This chain uses TRBV18 with TRBJ2-5; the D gene is possibly TRBD2 (5 bases). The CDR3 contains 15 residues. V lost 0 bases and J lost 4, with 12 bases in between. Germline CDR1 KGHSH, CDR2 LQKENI. CDR3 DNA sequence: TGTGCCAGCTCACCACCGGGCCTAGCAGGAGAGACCCAGTACTTC. Protein sequence: CASSPPGLAGETQYF.

This clone was counted a single time. The gene calls are TRBV11-1 and TRBJ2-3, with a tentative D call TRBD1 (5 bases). Germline V gene sequence: CDR1 SGHAT, CDR2 FQDESV (reference sequence). V lost 5 bases and J lost 7, with 13 bases in between. The CDR3 spans 13 residues. The CDR3 reads CASSQSQGYTQYF. Written as DNA, the CDR3 is TGTGCCAGCAGCCAGTCCCAGGGTTATACGCAGTATTTT.

V and J are TRBV9 and TRBJ2-2; 11 bases are a match to TRBD2. The trim removed 3 bases at V and 5 bases at J, leaving 6 bases unmatched. The CDR3 length is 16 residues. From germline, CDR1 is SGDLS and CDR2 YYNGEE. The CDR3 coding sequence is TGTGCCAGCAGCGCCACGGGACTAGCGGCTACCGGGGAGCTGTTTTTT. It encodes CASSATGLAATGELFF.

The chain has TRBV11-2 and TRBJ2-5, with 9 bases lining up with TRBD1. Germline CDR1 reads SGHAT; CDR2 reads FQNNGV. The J segment lost 3 bases and the V segment lost 1 base, leaving 0 bases of the junction unmatched. The CDR3 has 14 residues. The CDR3 reads CASSLGTGEETQYF. For the CDR3, the DNA is TGTGCCAGCAGCTTAGGGACAGGGGAAGAGACCCAGTACTTC.

V is TRBV7-9 and J is TRBJ1-5; D gene unclear. V lost 3 bases and J 7 bases, leaving 13 bases between the germline ends. Germline lookup yields CDR1 SEHNR and CDR2 FQNEAQ (reference sequence). This CDR3 has 14 amino acids. The DNA for the CDR3 is TGTGCCAGCAGCTTGTTAGGAGATGGACAGCCCCAGCATTTT. Translation: CASSLLGDGQPQHF.

The gene calls are TRBV2 and TRBJ1-5; D is uncertain. This CDR3 has 15 amino acids. Per germline, CDR1 SNHLY and CDR2 FYNNEI. V was cut by 6 bases and J by 6 bases, with 18 bases left in between. CDR3 loop: CASSGLAGSGQPQHF. The CDR3 DNA reads as TGTGCCAGCAGCGGTCTAGCAGGCTCAGGTCAGCCCCAGCATTTT.

The V gene is TRBV30, the J gene TRBJ2-5; TRBD2 agrees at 8 bases. Germline CDR1 is GTSNPN and CDR2 is SVGIG (reference sequence). With V trimmed by 0 bases and J by 5 bases, 8 bases remained unmatched. The CDR3 loop spans 15 amino acids. CDR3 amino acids: CAWSVKREIRETQYF. The CDR3, as DNA: TGTGCCTGGAGTGTTAAGCGGGAGATCCGGGAGACCCAGTACTTC.

This clone occurred once. The chain employs TRBV29-1 and TRBJ1-1; D uncertain. The CDR3 loop spans 14 amino acids. The V end lost 4 bases, the J end lost 4 bases, and 16 bases lay between the germline ends. Looked up from germline, CDR1 is SQVTM and CDR2 is ANQGSEA. CDR3 DNA sequence: TGCAGCGTTGTTTTTGATTTTCGGGGCACTGAAGCTTTCTTT. It specifies CSVVFDFRGTEAFF.

J is TRBJ2-3 and V is TRBV27, with D possibly being TRBD1 (5 bases). The CDR3 sequence is 14 residues long. V was pared by 3 bases and J by 6 bases, with 13 bases between. The germline gives CDR1 MNHEY, CDR2 SMNVEV (reference sequence). CDR3 DNA sequence: TGTGCCAGCAGTTTGTTTCCAGGGTTTGATACGCAGTATTTT. This gives the protein CASSLFPGFDTQYF.

This clone has a handful of counts. V usage is TRBV18 and J usage is TRBJ2-3; TRBD2 is a possible D gene (5 bases). The germline V gene encodes CDR1 KGHSH and CDR2 LQKENI. This CDR3 is 13 amino acids long. Deletions cut 3 bases from V and 4 bases from J, with 8 bases between. The CDR3 DNA is TGTGCCAGCTCACCGACCGGGGCAGATACGCAGTATTTT. The encoded protein is CASSPTGADTQYF.

This clone was recorded a few times. This rearrangement joins TRBV10-1 to TRBJ1-1, with unresolved D. The germline CDR1 and CDR2 sequences are WNHNN and SYGVQD (reference sequence). The CDR3 loop spans 14 amino acids. Trimming shortened V by 3 bases and J by 1 base, and 9 bases separated the two germline ends. This chain's CDR3 is CASSESSRNTEAFF. For the CDR3, the DNA is TGCGCCAGCAGTGAATCTTCCCGGAACACTGAAGCTTTCTTT.

Comments on this clone: Other DNA sequences in the sample encode the same CDR3. V usage is TRBV5-4 and J usage is TRBJ2-3; a weak D match, TRBD2 (6 bases). This CDR3 is built from 14 residues. Germline V lookup: CDR1 SGHNT, CDR2 YYREEE (reference sequence). Trimming took off 4 bases at V and 0 bases at J, with 9 bases between the two ends. The CDR3 spells CASSPGTSTDTQYF. In nucleotides, the CDR3 is TGTGCCAGCAGCCCCGGGACTAGCACAGATACGCAGTATTTT.

The chain employs TRBV27 and TRBJ2-3; 12 nucleotides line up with TRBD1. From germline, CDR1 is MNHEY and CDR2 SMNVEV (reference sequence). The CDR3 spans 15 residues. Losses at the gene ends were 6 bases for V and 7 bases for J; bases not matched to a gene: 8. The CDR3 sequence: CASSLGTGGGYTQYF. CDR3 DNA sequence: TGTGCCAGCAGCCTCGGGACAGGGGGCGGATATACGCAGTATTTT.

The chain employs TRBV27 and TRBJ1-5; possible D gene TRBD1, 6 bases. Trimming pared 6 bases from V and 0 bases from J, leaving 12 bases between. There are 15 residues in the CDR3. Germline loops: CDR1 MNHEY, CDR2 SMNVEV (reference sequence). The CDR3 loop is CASRPGQLSNQPQHF. As DNA, the CDR3 is TGTGCCAGCAGACCCGGACAGCTTAGCAATCAGCCCCAGCATTTT.

The chain joins TRBV28 to TRBJ1-1; D call uncertain. Trimming shortened V by 5 bases and J by 11 bases, and 15 bases separated the two germline ends. CDR3 length: 12 residues. The germline V gene encodes CDR1 MDHEN and CDR2 SYDVKM. The CDR3 DNA is TGTGCCAGCAGTGCTATCCGGGGAGTGGCTTTCTTT. This encodes CASSAIRGVAFF.

This clone was counted a few times. V and J are TRBV3-1 (or the pseudogene TRBV3-2) and TRBJ1-6; TRBD1 aligns across 7 bases. V lost 6 bases and J lost 7; bases outside the gene matches: 9. This CDR3 comprises 15 residues. The germline CDR1 and CDR2 sequences are LGHDT and YNNKEL (reference sequence). CDR3 protein: CASREEGAANSPLHF. CDR3 coding DNA: TGTGCCAGCAGGGAGGAGGGGGCGGCGAATTCACCCCTCCACTTT.

The chain combines TRBV27 with TRBJ1-4; D is unresolved. The length of the CDR3 is 13 residues. Germline V gene lookup returns CDR1 MNHEY and CDR2 SMNVEV (reference sequence). With 6 bases removed from V and 0 bases from J, the gap between germline ends came to 5 bases. CDR3 sequence (DNA): TGTGCCAGCAGCTATGCAACTAATGAAAAACTGTTTTTT. It yields the protein CASSYATNEKLFF. The full variable domain, its missing parts supplied by reference TRBV27 and TRBJ1-4, is EAQVTQNPRYLITVTGKKLTVTCSQNMNHEYMSWYRQDPGLGLRQIYYSMNVEVTDKGDVPEGYKVSRKEKRNFPLILESPSPNQTSLYFCASSYATNEKLFFGSGTQLSVL.